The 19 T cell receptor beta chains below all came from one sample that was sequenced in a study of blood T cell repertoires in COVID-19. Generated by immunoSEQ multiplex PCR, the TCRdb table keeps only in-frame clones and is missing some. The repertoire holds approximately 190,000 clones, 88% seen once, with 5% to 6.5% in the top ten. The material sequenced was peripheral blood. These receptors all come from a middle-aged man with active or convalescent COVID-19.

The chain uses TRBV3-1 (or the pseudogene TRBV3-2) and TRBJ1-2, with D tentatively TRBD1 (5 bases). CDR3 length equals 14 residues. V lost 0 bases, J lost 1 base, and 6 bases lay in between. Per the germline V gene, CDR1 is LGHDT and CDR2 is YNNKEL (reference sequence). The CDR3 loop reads CASSQEQVNYGYTF. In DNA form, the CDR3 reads TGTGCCAGCAGCCAAGAACAGGTTAACTATGGCTACACCTTC.

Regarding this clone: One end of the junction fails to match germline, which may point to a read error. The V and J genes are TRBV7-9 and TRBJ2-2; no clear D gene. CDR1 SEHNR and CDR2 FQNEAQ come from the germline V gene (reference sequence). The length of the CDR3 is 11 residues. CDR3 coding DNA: TGTGCCAGCAGCTTAGGTCCAGTATTGGTTTTT. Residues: CASSLGPVLVF. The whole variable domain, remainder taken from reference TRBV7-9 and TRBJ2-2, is DTGVSQNPRHKITKRGQNVTFRCDPISEHNRLYWYRQTLGQGPEFLTYFQNEAQLEKSRLLSDRFSAERPKGSFSTLEIQRTEQGDSAMYLCASSLGPVLVFGEGSRLTVL.

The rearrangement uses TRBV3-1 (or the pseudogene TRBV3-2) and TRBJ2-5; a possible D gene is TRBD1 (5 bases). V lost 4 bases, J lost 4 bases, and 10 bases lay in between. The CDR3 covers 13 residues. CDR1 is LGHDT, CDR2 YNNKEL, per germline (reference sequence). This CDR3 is CASSLPTGETQYF. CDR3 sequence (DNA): TGTGCCAGCAGCCTTCCTACAGGAGAGACCCAGTACTTC.

This CDR3 reads CASKGGGTDTQYF. CDR3 sequence (DNA): TGTGCCAGCAAAGGGGGGGGCACAGATACGCAGTATTTT. V and J are TRBV2 and TRBJ2-3; tentatively, D is TRBD2 (7 bases). The length of the CDR3 is 13 residues. The V end was cut by 7 bases, the J end by 1 base, with 9 bases between. The germline CDR1 and CDR2 sequences are SNHLY and FYNNEI.

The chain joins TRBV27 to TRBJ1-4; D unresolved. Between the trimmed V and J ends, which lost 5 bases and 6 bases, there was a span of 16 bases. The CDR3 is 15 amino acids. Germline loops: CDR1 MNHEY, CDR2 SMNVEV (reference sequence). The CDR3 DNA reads TGTGCCAGCAGTAATTTGGCCGCGGCGGATGAAAAACTGTTTTTT. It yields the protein CASSNLAAADEKLFF.

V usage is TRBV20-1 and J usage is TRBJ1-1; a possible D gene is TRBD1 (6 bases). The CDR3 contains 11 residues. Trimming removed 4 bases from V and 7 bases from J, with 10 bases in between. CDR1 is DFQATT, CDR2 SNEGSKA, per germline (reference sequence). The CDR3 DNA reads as TGCAGTGCTAAGCGGACAGTTGAAGCTTTCTTT. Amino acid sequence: CSAKRTVEAFF.

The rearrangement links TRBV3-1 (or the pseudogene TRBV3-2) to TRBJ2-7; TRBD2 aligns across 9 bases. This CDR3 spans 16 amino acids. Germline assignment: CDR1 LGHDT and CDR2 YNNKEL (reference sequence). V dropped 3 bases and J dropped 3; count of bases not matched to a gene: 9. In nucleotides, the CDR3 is TGTGCCAGCAGCCATTTGGCGGGAGGGCCCTTCTACGAGCAGTACTTC. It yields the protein CASSHLAGGPFYEQYF.

In nucleotides, the CDR3 is TGTGCCAGCTCACCGCAGCGGGGGGGCGTAAGTAGCTCCTACAATGAGCAGTTCTTC. Translated: CASSPQRGGVSSSYNEQFF. The gene calls are TRBV18 and TRBJ2-1; 10 bases fit TRBD2. Germline CDR1 KGHSH, CDR2 LQKENI. The CDR3 contains 19 residues. With 3 bases clipped from V and 0 bases from J, the junction kept 11 bases outside the gene matches.

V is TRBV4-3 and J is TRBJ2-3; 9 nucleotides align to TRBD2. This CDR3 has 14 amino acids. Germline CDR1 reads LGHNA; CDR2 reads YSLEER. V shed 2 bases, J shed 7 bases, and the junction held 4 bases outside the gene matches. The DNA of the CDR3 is TGCGCCAGCAGCCAACAAGCGGGGGGTTATACGCAGTATTTT. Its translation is CASSQQAGGYTQYF.

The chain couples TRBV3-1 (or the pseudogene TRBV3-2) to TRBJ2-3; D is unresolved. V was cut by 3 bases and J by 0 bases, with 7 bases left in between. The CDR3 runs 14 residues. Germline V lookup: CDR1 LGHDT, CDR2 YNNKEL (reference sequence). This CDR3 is CASSHPVSTDTQYF. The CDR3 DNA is TGTGCCAGCAGCCACCCGGTTAGCACAGATACGCAGTATTTT.

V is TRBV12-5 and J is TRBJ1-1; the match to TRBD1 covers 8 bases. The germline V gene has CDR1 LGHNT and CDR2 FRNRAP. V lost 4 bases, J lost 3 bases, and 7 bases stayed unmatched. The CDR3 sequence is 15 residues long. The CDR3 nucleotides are TGTGCTAGTGGTTCTCAGACAGGGGATTACACTGAAGCTTTCTTT. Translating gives CASGSQTGDYTEAFF.

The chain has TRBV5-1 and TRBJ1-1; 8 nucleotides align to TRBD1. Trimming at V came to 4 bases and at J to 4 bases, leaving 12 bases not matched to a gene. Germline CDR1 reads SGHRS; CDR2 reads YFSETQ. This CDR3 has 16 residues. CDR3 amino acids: CASSKGDPGGFTEAFF. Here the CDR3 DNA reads TGCGCCAGCAGCAAGGGGGATCCAGGGGGCTTCACTGAAGCTTTCTTT.

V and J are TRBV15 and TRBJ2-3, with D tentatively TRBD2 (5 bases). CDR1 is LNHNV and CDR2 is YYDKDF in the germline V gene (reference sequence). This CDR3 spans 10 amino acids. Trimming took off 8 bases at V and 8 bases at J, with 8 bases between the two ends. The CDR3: CATGGLTQYF. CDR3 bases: TGTGCCACCGGTGGACTTACGCAGTATTTT.

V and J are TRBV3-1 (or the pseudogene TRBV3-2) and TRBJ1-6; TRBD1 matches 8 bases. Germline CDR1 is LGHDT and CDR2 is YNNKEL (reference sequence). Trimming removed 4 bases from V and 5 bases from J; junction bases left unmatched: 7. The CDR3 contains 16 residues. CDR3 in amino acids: CASSRPQGAHNSPLHF. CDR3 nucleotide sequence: TGTGCCAGCAGCCGACCCCAGGGGGCCCATAATTCACCCCTCCACTTT.

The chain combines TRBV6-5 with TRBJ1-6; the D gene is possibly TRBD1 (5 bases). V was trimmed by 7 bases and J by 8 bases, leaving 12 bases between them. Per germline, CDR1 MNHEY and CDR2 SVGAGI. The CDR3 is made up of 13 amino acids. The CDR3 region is CASTWGEDSPLHF. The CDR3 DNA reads TGTGCCAGCACGTGGGGGGAAGATTCACCCCTCCACTTT.

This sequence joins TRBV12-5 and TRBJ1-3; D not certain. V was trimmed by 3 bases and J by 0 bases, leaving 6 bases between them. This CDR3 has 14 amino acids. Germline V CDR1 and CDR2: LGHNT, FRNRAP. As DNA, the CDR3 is TGTGCTAGTGGTTTACACCGCTCTGGAAACACCATATATTTT. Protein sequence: CASGLHRSGNTIYF.

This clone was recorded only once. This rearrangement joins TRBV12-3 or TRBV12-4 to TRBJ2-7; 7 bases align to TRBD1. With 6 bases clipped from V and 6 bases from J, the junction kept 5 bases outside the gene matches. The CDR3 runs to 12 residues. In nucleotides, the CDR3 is TGTGCCAGCAGACACGACAGGGCCGAGCAGTACTTC. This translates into CASRHDRAEQYF.

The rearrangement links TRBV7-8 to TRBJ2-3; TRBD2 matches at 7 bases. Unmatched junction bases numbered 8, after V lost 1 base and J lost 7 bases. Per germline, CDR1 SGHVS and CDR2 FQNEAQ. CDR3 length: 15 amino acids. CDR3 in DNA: TGTGCCAGCAGCTTAGAGAGCGGGGAGGGATATACGCAGTATTTT. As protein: CASSLESGEGYTQYF.

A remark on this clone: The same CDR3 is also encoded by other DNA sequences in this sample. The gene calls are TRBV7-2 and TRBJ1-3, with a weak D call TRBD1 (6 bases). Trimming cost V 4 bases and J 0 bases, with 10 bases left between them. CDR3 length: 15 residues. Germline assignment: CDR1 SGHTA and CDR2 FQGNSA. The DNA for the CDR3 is TGTGCCAGCAGCTACCCGACAGGCTCTGGAAACACCATATATTTT. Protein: CASSYPTGSGNTIYF.